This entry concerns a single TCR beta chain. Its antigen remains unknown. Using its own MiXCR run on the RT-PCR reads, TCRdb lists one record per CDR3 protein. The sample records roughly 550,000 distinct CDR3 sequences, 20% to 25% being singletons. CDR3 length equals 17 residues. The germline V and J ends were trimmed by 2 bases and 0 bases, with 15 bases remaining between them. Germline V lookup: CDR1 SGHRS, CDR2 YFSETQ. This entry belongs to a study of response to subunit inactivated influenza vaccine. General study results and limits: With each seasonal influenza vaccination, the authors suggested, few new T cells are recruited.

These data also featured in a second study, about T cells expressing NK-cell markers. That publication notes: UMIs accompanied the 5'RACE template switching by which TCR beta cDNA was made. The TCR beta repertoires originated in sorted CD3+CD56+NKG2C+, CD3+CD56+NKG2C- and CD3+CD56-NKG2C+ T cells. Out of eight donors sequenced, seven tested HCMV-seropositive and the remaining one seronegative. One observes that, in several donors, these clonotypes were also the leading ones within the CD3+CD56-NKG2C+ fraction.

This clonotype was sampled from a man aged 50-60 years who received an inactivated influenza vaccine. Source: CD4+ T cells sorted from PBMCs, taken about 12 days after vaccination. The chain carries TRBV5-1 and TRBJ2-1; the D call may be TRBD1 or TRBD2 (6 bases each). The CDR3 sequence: CASSFGGGTSSYNEQFF. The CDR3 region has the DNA TGCGCCAGCAGCTTTGGAGGCGGGACAAGCTCCTACAATGAGCAGTTCTTC.